This entry lists 21 T cell receptor beta chains sequenced from one sample in a study of shared clonotypes between healthy human individuals. Profiled with immunoSEQ multiplex PCR; TCRdb holds only in-frame clones, not every one. This table holds 500,000 or so clones, 95% to 97% found once. The sequenced sample consisted of naive CD4+ T cells sorted from blood. The subset: CD45RA+ positively selected. Receptors were obtained from a woman between 25 and 40 years old in good health.

This chain joins TRBV4-1 and TRBJ2-7; either TRBD1 or TRBD2 may supply D (6 bases each). Germline V gene lookup returns CDR1 MGHRA and CDR2 YSYEKL. This CDR3 has 15 residues. With 1 base removed from V and 1 base from J, the gap between germline ends came to 11 bases. CDR3 region: CASSQVGGGSYEQYF. The CDR3 bases are TGCGCCAGCAGCCAAGTAGGGGGAGGTTCCTACGAGCAGTACTTC.

The chain links TRBV19 to TRBJ1-1, with 8 bases fitting TRBD1. The length of the CDR3 is 15 residues. The ends lost 8 bases at V and 5 bases at J; junction bases unmatched: 13. The germline gives CDR1 LNHDA, CDR2 SQIVND (reference sequence). Here the CDR3 DNA reads TGTGCCAGTCGCACCGACGGACAGGGTAGAACTGAAGCTTTCTTT. Amino acids: CASRTDGQGRTEAFF.

The chain is built from TRBV28 and TRBJ1-5; D unresolved. V lost 1 base and J lost 6, with 4 bases in between. This CDR3 comprises 12 residues. In germline, CDR1 is MDHEN, CDR2 SYDVKM. CDR3 protein: CASSLSVQPQHF. In DNA, the CDR3 is TGTGCCAGCAGTTTATCGGTTCAGCCCCAGCATTTT.

This chain uses TRBV27 with TRBJ2-2, with 7 nucleotides matching TRBD1. V lost 6 bases, J lost 1 base, and 2 bases stayed unmatched. Germline CDR1 MNHEY, CDR2 SMNVEV (reference sequence). The CDR3 runs 14 residues. The CDR3 sequence is CASRRTGNTGELFF. Here the CDR3 DNA reads TGTGCCAGCAGACGGACAGGGAACACCGGGGAGCTGTTTTTT.

J is TRBJ2-1 and V is TRBV28; possibly TRBD1 or TRBD2 for D (6 bases each). Germline V gene data show CDR1 as MDHEN and CDR2 as SYDVKM. The V and J ends lost 10 bases and 4 bases respectively, with 20 bases between them. The length of the CDR3 is 15 residues. CDR3 sequence: CAISPLGGPYNEQFF. CDR3 bases: TGTGCCATCTCGCCCTTGGGGGGCCCTTACAATGAGCAGTTCTTC.

The genes are TRBV19 and TRBJ2-3; a possible D gene is TRBD2 (8 bases). V dropped 6 bases and J dropped 6 bases, with 22 bases sitting between them. The CDR3 length is 16 residues. Germline V lookup: CDR1 LNHDA, CDR2 SQIVND (reference sequence). CDR3 sequence: CASSPVGAGGQDTQYF. CDR3 nucleotide sequence: TGTGCCAGTAGCCCAGTTGGGGCGGGGGGACAGGATACGCAGTATTTT. Filled out from reference TRBV19 and TRBJ2-3, the complete variable domain reads DGGITQSPKYLFRKEGQNVTLSCEQNLNHDAMYWYRQDPGQGLRLIYYSQIVNDFQKGDIAEGYSVSREKKESFPLTVTSAQKNPTAFYLCASSPVGAGGQDTQYFGPGTRLTVL.

The chain is built from TRBV5-1 and TRBJ2-2; 13 bases line up with TRBD2. Germline assignment: CDR1 SGHRS and CDR2 YFSETQ. The CDR3 runs 16 residues. Trimming at V came to 0 bases and at J to 6 bases, leaving 2 bases not matched to a gene. The CDR3 DNA reads as TGCGCCAGCAGCTTGGGGACTAGCGGGAGATCCGGGGAGCTGTTTTTT. This gives the protein CASSLGTSGRSGELFF. The entire variable domain, with the rest obtained from reference TRBV5-1 and TRBJ2-2, is as follows: KAGVTQTPRYLIKTRGQQVTLSCSPISGHRSVSWYQQTPGQGLQFLFEYFSETQRNKGNFPGRFSGRQFSNSRSEMNVSTLELGDSALYLCASSLGTSGRSGELFFGEGSRLTVL.

In this sample, this clone turned up once. The chain employs TRBV5-1 and TRBJ1-2, with TRBD1 matching 9 bases. Losses at the gene ends were 4 bases for V and 8 bases for J; bases not matched to a gene: 15. CDR3 length equals 16 residues. Germline V gene lookup returns CDR1 SGHRS and CDR2 YFSETQ. CDR3: CASSPWDRVLLGGYTF. CDR3 DNA sequence: TGCGCCAGCAGCCCCTGGGACAGGGTATTGCTCGGAGGCTACACCTTC.

V is TRBV7-9 and J is TRBJ1-4; TRBD1 might be the D (5 bases). V dropped 0 bases and J dropped 7 bases, with 9 bases sitting between them. Germline CDR1 SEHNR, CDR2 FQNEAQ (reference sequence). CDR3 size: 14 residues. The CDR3 bases are TGTGCCAGCAGCTTAGCCCCGCAGGGTGAAAAACTGTTTTTT. It yields the protein CASSLAPQGEKLFF.

J is TRBJ2-6 and V is TRBV2; D not resolved. The V gene lost 4 bases and the J gene lost 5 bases, with 21 bases spanning the gap. The CDR3 is 18 amino acids. Looked up from germline, CDR1 is SNHLY and CDR2 is FYNNEI. As DNA, the CDR3 is TGTGCCAGCAGTGGTACCGATTACCGACAAAGTCGGGCCAACGTCCTGACTTTC. Translated: CASSGTDYRQSRANVLTF.

This chain connects TRBV5-6 to TRBJ2-7; D unresolved. The germline V and J ends were trimmed by 3 bases and 4 bases, with 23 bases remaining between them. CDR3 size: 17 residues. From germline, CDR1 is SGHDT and CDR2 YYEEEE. DNA for the CDR3: TGTGCCAGCAGCTCGCGAGGTTGGTCCTCAGAATCGTACGAGCAGTACTTC. It encodes CASSSRGWSSESYEQYF.

The rearrangement joins TRBV6-6 to TRBJ2-7; D unresolved. The CDR3 loop spans 11 amino acids. V lost 2 bases, J lost 6 bases, and 5 bases lay in between. The germline gives CDR1 MNHNY, CDR2 SVGAGI (reference sequence). CDR3 DNA: TGTGCCAGCAGTTACCTGGGCGAGCAGTACTTC. Amino acid sequence: CASSYLGEQYF.

The rearrangement joins TRBV5-1 to TRBJ2-6, with D perhaps assigned TRBD1 or TRBD2 (5 bases each). The CDR3 is 20 amino acids. Germline CDR1 reads SGHRS; CDR2 reads YFSETQ. The V and J ends lost 0 bases and 0 bases respectively, with 19 bases between them. The CDR3: CASSLGSVRGVGSGANVLTF. CDR3 bases: TGCGCCAGCAGCTTGGGTTCAGTCAGAGGGGTGGGCTCTGGGGCCAACGTCCTGACTTTC.

The chain links TRBV7-9 to TRBJ2-5; TRBD1 aligns across 8 bases. The trim removed 4 bases at V and 7 bases at J, leaving 8 bases unmatched. The CDR3 runs 14 residues. Germline CDR1 and CDR2: SEHNR and FQNEAQ (reference sequence). CDR3 sequence reads: CASSSRGQVVTQYF. Written as DNA, the CDR3 is TGTGCCAGCAGCTCCAGGGGGCAGGTGGTGACCCAGTACTTC.

The V gene is TRBV6-5, the J gene TRBJ1-1; D not certain. The CDR3 runs to 13 residues. Germline loops: CDR1 MNHEY, CDR2 SVGAGI. V lost 7 bases and J lost 0, with 9 bases in between. CDR3 in amino acids: CASTSQLNTEAFF. In DNA, the CDR3 is TGTGCCAGCACTTCACAGCTGAACACTGAAGCTTTCTTT.

V gene TRBV28 combines with J gene TRBJ2-5, with TRBD1 identical over 8 bases. V was clipped by 4 bases and J by 3 bases; unmatched bases: 4. Germline V gene sequence: CDR1 MDHEN, CDR2 SYDVKM. The CDR3 runs 14 residues. CDR3: CASSSQTGEETQYF. The CDR3 nucleotides are TGTGCCAGCAGTTCTCAGACAGGGGAAGAGACCCAGTACTTC.

This chain uses TRBV19 with TRBJ1-4; D call uncertain. Germline V CDR1 and CDR2: LNHDA, SQIVND (reference sequence). The CDR3 contains 14 residues. V dropped 3 bases and J dropped 8 bases, with 13 bases sitting between them. CDR3 sequence reads: CASSIGSSTEKLFF. The DNA of the CDR3 is TGTGCCAGTAGTATTGGGTCCTCGACAGAAAAACTGTTTTTT. Full variable domain (outside the CDR3, taken from reference TRBV19 and TRBJ1-4): DGGITQSPKYLFRKEGQNVTLSCEQNLNHDAMYWYRQDPGQGLRLIYYSQIVNDFQKGDIAEGYSVSREKKESFPLTVTSAQKNPTAFYLCASSIGSSTEKLFFGSGTQLSVL.

This clone has a single count. The V and J genes are TRBV7-9 and TRBJ2-7; a possible D gene is TRBD2 (5 bases). Germline V gives CDR1 SEHNR, CDR2 FQNEAQ (reference sequence). CDR3 size: 14 residues. The V end was cut by 1 base, the J end by 6 bases, with 13 bases between. Written as DNA, the CDR3 is TGTGCCAGCAGCTTAGGAGGGAAGCAGGCCGAGCAGTACTTC. Translation gives CASSLGGKQAEQYF.

This rearrangement joins TRBV7-9 to TRBJ1-4; 9 nucleotides agree with TRBD1. The CDR3 is made up of 17 amino acids. Germline V gene sequence: CDR1 SEHNR, CDR2 FQNEAQ (reference sequence). With 3 bases clipped from V and 1 base from J, the junction kept 6 bases outside the gene matches. The CDR3 region is CASSFTDRGGTNEKLFF. The CDR3 nucleotides read TGTGCCAGCAGCTTCACGGACAGGGGCGGAACTAATGAAAAACTGTTTTTT.

The V call is TRBV6-5, the J call TRBJ2-1, with D unclear. This CDR3 region has 13 residues. Trimming took 5 bases from V and 12 from J, leaving 17 bases between them. CDR1 is MNHEY and CDR2 is SVGAGI in the germline V gene. The CDR3 spells CASSPGRTTGQFF. In DNA form, the CDR3 reads TGTGCCAGCAGTCCAGGACGCACGACGGGGCAGTTCTTC.

The genes are TRBV29-1 and TRBJ1-2, with TRBD1 identical over 7 bases. In germline, CDR1 is SQVTM, CDR2 ANQGSEA. The trim removed 8 bases at V and 6 bases at J, leaving 9 bases unmatched. The CDR3 extends over 12 amino acids. CDR3 region: CSSDRAGDGYTF. The CDR3 DNA reads TGCAGCTCAGACAGGGCCGGCGATGGCTACACCTTC.